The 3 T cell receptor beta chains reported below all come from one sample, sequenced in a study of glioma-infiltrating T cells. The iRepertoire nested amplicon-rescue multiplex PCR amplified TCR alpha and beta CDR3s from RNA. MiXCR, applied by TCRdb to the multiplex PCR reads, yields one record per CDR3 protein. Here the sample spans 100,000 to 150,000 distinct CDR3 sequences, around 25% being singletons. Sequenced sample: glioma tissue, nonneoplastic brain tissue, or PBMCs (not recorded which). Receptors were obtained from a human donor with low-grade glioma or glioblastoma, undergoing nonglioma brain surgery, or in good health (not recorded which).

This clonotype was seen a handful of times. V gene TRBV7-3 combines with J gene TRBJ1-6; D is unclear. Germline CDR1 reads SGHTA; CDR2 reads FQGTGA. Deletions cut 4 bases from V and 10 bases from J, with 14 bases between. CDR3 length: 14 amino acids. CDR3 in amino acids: CASSSEGFGSPLHF. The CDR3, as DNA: TGTGCCAGCAGCTCTGAAGGGTTCGGCTCACCCCTCCACTTT.

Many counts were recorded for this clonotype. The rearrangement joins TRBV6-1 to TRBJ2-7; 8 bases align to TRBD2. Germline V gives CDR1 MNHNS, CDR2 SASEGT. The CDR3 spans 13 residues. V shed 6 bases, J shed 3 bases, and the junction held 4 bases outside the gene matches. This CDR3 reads CASRPTSGYEQYV. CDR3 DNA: TGTGCCAGCAGGCCCACTAGCGGCTACGAGCAGTACGTC.

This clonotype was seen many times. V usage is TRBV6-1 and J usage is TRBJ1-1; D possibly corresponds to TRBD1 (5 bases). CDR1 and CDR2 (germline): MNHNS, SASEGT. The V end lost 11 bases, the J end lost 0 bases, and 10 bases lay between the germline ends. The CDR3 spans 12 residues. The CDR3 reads CACRDLNTEAFF. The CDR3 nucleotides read TGTGCCTGCCGGGACCTGAACACTGAAGCTTTCTTT.